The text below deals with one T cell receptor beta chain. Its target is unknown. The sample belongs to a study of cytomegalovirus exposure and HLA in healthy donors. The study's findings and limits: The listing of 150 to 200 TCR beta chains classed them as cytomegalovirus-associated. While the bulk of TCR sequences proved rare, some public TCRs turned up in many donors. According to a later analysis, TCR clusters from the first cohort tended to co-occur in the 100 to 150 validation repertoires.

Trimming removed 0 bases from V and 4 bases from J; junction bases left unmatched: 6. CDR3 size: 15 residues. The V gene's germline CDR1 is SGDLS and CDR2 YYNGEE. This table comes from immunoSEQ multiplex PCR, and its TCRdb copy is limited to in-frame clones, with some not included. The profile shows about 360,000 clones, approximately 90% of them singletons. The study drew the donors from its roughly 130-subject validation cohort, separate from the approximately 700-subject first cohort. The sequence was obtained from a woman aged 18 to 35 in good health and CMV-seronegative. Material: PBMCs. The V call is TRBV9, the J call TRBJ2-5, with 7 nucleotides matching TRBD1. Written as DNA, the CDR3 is TGTGCCAGCAGCGTAGAGGGGGCCACGGTAGAGACCCAGTACTTC. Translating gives CASSVEGATVETQYF.